These T cell receptor beta chains were read from a single sample in a study of control samples from healthy donors and cancer patients. Data came from immunoSEQ multiplex PCR; TCRdb stores just in-frame clones and leaves some out. The sample holds 350,000 to 450,000 clones, approximately 90% seen once. Sequenced input: PBMCs. These receptors were obtained from a man between 40 and 49 years old with head and neck cancer. The CDR3 runs from the conserved cysteine through the conserved F or W. Rows may omit the clone size; those that give it use once, few, many or a size class.

cdr3_aa	clone_size	v_call
CASSLGQGWYEQYF	.	TRBV11-1
CASSLGTGAFDTQYF	.	TRBV7-2
CASSLPRGQGADTQYF	.	TRBV11-1
CATSDRASGRAINEQFF	.	TRBV24-1
CASSSGLAMDYNEQFF	.	TRBV6-5
CASSLESGYTEAFF	.	TRBV5-1
CASSPTGKVESNYGYTF	.	TRBV9
CAAPEGAGNEQFF	.	TRBV7-9
CACGLAGPYNEQFF	.	TRBV30
CASSPGLLSAEQYF	.	TRBV7-9
CASSISGSYEQYF	.	TRBV6-5
CANTLEPQFTEAFF	.	TRBV6-5
CASSYSGGSGYTF	once	TRBV6-6
CASSRPGGYEQYF	.	TRBV7-9
CASSEKQGRPGEQYF	.	TRBV5-1
CASSLVRGGPKETQYF	.	TRBV7-7
CASSVRGESSPLHF	.	TRBV9
CASSQINQPQHF	.	TRBV6-5
CASSVDGADIGYTF	.	TRBV9
CASSSLTGVDTETQYF	.	TRBV7-8
CASSLVGETGELFF	.	TRBV11-2
CASSQVGSGGDNEQFF	.	TRBV4-1
CASSPLGAETQYF	once	TRBV12-3/TRBV12-4
CASSQGAYSGNTIYF	.	TRBV4-1
CASSIRRDRVVMGNQPQHF	.	TRBV21-1
CASSYSGTGGDTEAFF	.	TRBV6-5